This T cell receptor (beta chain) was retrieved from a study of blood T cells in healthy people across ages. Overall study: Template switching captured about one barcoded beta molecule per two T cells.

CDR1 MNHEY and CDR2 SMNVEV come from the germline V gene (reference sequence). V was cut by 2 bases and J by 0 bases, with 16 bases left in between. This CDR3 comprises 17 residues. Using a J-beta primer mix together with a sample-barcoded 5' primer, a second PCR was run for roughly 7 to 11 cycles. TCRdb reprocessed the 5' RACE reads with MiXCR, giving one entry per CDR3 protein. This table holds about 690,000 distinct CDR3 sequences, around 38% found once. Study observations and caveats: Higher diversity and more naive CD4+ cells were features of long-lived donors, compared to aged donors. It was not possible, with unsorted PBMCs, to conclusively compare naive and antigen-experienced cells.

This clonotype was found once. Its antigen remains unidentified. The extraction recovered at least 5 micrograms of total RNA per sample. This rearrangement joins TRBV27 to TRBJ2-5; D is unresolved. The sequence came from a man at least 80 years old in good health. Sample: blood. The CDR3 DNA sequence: TGTGCCAGCAGTTTACGGGCCAGACCCTTGTACCAAGAGACCCAGTACTTC. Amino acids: CASSLRARPLYQETQYF.